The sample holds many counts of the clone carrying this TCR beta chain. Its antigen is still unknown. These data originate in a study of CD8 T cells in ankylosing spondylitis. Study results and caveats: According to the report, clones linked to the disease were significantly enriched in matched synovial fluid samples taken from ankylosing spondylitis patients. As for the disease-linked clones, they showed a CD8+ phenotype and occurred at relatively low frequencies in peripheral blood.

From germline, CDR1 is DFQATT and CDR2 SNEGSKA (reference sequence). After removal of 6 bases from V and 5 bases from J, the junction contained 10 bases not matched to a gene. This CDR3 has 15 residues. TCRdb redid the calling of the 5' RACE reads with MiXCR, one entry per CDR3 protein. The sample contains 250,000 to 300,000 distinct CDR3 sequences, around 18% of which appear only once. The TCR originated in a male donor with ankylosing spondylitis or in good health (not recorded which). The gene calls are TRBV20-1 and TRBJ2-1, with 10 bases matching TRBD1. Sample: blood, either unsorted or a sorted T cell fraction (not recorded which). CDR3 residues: CSAHLVGQGHNEQFF. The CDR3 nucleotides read TGCAGTGCCCATCTCGTGGGACAGGGGCACAATGAGCAGTTCTTC.